The source of this TCR beta chain is a study of cytomegalovirus exposure and HLA in healthy donors. Broader study findings: Serostatus for CMV was the only available immune exposure information. Trimming of TCR beta V- and J-genes showed a link, identified in a later analysis, to a missense DCLRE1C variant.

Note on this clone: Its matching antigen is unknown. Mismatch with germline at one junction end may stem from a read error.

The primer mix had 60 Vbeta and 13 Jbeta primers. Method: immunoSEQ multiplex PCR; TCRdb's copy keeps in-frame clones and lacks some. The repertoire consists of approximately 150,000 clones, with roughly 80% occurring once and the leading ten covering around 4.7%. Samples came from healthy bone marrow donors. Material for sequencing was PBMCs. The clonotype originates from a woman in her late teens or twenties in good health and CMV-seropositive.

The CDR3 nucleotides are TGTGCCAGTCAAAGTAGGGGGGGCAAAAACAGTCAGTACTTC. Translated, it gives CASQSRGGKNSQYF. The chain couples TRBV19 to TRBJ2-4, with a possible D match to TRBD2 (7 bases). This CDR3 is built from 14 residues. The germline V gene has CDR1 LNHDA and CDR2 SQIVND (reference sequence).